The clone carrying this T cell receptor (beta chain) was picked up many times. What it binds is unknown. These data are taken from a study of Graves' ophthalmopathy and Graves' hyperthyroidism. Broader study findings: Clonotypes were expanded in thyroid at above 0.001 frequency, and most also appeared in blood.

The study recruited hyperthyroidism patients aged 18 to 65 who were newly diagnosed, under 2 months' duration. V was shortened by 5 bases and J by 8 bases, with 21 bases between the two germline ends. Per the germline V gene, CDR1 is SGHTA and CDR2 is FQGTGA. This CDR3 spans 15 amino acids. Amplification of the TCR beta CDR3 regions used RNA transcripts (as template). First-round RT-PCR employed HTBI primers, with a second-round multiplex PCR after it. A single record per CDR3 protein comes from TCRdb applying MiXCR to the multiplex PCR reads. Here the sample spans 1 million to 1.3 million distinct CDR3 sequences, roughly two fifths being singletons.

This sequence originates from an adult man with Graves' hyperthyroidism. The sample was peripheral blood or thyroid tissue (not recorded which). The rearrangement links TRBV7-3 to TRBJ1-2, with D perhaps matching TRBD1 (6 bases). The CDR3 sequence: CASSPTIGGQGGYTF. In nucleotides, the CDR3 is TGTGCCAGCAGCCCAACCATAGGGGGGCAGGGAGGCTACACCTTC.